This TCR beta chain was captured in a study of Ad26.COV2.S vaccination and SARS-CoV-2 variants (TCRdb year 2021). Context from the whole study: Donors in the vaccine arm were drawn from COV1001, a phase I-IIa trial of Ad26.COV2.S in healthy adults that was multicentre, randomized, double-blind and placebo-controlled. Trial participants were randomized into five groups of five, in which low-dose or high-dose Ad26.COV2.S was given once or twice, or placebo was given on both occasions. Ad26.COV2.S was administered intramuscularly at a dose of 5x10^10 or 1x10^11 viral particles, either as one shot or as two shots given 56 days apart. The TCR-sequenced set comprised around 30 samples: approximately 20 Ad26.COV2.S vaccine recipients, 5 placebo recipients and 8 SARS-CoV-2 convalescent individuals. TCRbeta repertoire sequencing served as the tool for gauging how specific and how broad the SARS-CoV-2-reactive T cell receptors were following Ad26.COV2.S vaccination. Throughout the experiments and outcome assessment, investigators stayed blinded to trial group allocation. On the study overall, not on this receptor specifically: Vaccine and placebo recipients had similar non-spike TCR breadth, a finding consistent with the vaccine containing only spike. After vaccination, substantial breadth of spike-specific CD8+ and CD4+ T cell responses was reported. The authors noted that total T cell responses may have been underestimated by the TCR breadth and depth analyses. Compared with placebo recipients, Ad26.COV2.S recipients showed higher spike-specific TCR breadth (P = 0.0014). The study lacked the statistical power to compare responses across vaccine doses or regimens.

Concerning this clone: Its antigen target is currently unknown. Qualities for individual bases were not recorded, and no much larger clone is one base off.

The intended sense of this specimen's treatment or condition label: some 20 received Ad26.COV2.S at low or high dose, single or two shots; several received placebo; per-sample allocation not given. Repertoires of vaccine and placebo recipients were sequenced from samples collected on day 63 after the first injection. Between 29 July and 7 August 2020, Cohort 1b enrolled some 25 adults aged 18-55 years at one site in Boston, USA. Ad26.COV2.S consisted of a replication-incompetent adenovirus type 26 vector by which a prefusion-stabilized SARS-CoV-2 spike protein from the original Wuhan strain was expressed. The immunoSEQ Assay was the method used to sequence TCRbeta CDR3 regions. After extraction, genomic DNA underwent amplification by bias-controlled multiplex PCR, followed by high-throughput sequencing. Under the source paper's analysis protocol: To quantify the absolute abundance of every unique TCRbeta CDR3 region, sequences were collapsed and filtered. T cell fraction was estimated by normalizing TCRbeta template counts to usable DNA, which was measured by amplifying reference genes present in all nucleated cells. Repertoire TCRs were annotated as SARS-CoV-2-specific by exact matching of V gene, CDR3 amino acid sequence and J gene to a known reactive TCR set. The reference SARS-CoV-2 TCR set came from MIRA and was filtered for enrichment in COVID-19-positive ImmuneCODE repertoires, removing public or cross-reactive TCRs. Drawing on the MIRA antigens, annotated TCRs were analysed further at the level of specific ORF or position within ORF. Breadth was defined as the number of annotated unique rearrangements divided by the total number of unique productive rearrangements, and depth was defined as the summed frequency of the annotated unique rearrangements. Two-sided Wilcoxon rank-sum tests were applied when comparing TCR breadth between groups. Entries here come from immuneACCESS through TCRdb and include only in-frame sequences with V and J called. Some clones fail to appear in such tables; in the studies checked, an unresolved V gene covers under half of the shortfall, and the cause of the remainder is unknown. The V and J calls and the clone size are those of that table, but D and trimming were determined from the DNA. In this sample the table shows some 340,000 clones, 70% to 90% of which occur a single time. The ten most abundant clones make up less than 2% of the sample.

The sequencing used peripheral blood, collected in a trial of Ad26.COV2.S vaccine versus placebo. This receptor was identified in a person between 18 and 65 years old who received the Ad26.COV2.S COVID-19 vaccine or a placebo.

The CDR3 in this case is CASSQKRGLNTIYF. The DNA sequence reads TGTGCCAGCAGCCAAAAGAGGGGGCTAAACACCATATATTTT. This sequence uses TRBV3-1 (or the pseudogene TRBV3-2) and TRBJ1-3; 7 middle bases align to TRBD1. CDR1 and CDR2 are drawn from the germline V gene (reference sequence): LGHDT, YNNKEL. Trimming leaves V shorter by 2 bases and J shorter by 6 bases, with the junction holding 4 bases beyond the gene matches. The CDR3 numbers 14 residues from cysteine through phenylalanine. The entry retains the CDR3 DNA only, 42 bases that are in frame from base 1.